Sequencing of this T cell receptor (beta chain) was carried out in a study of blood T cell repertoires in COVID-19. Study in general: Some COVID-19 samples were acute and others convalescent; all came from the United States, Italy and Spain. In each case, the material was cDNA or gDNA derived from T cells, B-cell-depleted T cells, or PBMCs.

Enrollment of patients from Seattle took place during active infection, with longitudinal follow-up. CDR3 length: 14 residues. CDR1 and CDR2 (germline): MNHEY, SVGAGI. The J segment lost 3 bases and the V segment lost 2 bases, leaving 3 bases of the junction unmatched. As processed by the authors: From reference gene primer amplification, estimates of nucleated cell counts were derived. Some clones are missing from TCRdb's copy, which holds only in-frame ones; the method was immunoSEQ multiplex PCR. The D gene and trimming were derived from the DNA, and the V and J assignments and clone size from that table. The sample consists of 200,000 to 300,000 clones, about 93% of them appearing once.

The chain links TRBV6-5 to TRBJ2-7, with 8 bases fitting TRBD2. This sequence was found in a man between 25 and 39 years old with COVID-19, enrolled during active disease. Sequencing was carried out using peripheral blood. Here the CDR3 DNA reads TGTGCCAGCAGTTACCGGAGCGGGGGCTACGAGCAGTACTTC. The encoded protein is CASSYRSGGYEQYF.